This paragraph covers one T cell receptor (beta chain) sequence. Produced via immunoSEQ multiplex PCR; TCRdb's table is partial and in-frame only. The sample carries roughly 120,000 clones, about 95% recorded once. The sample is drawn from a study of control samples from healthy donors and cancer patients. The V end lost 1 base, the J end lost 4 bases, and 11 bases lay between the germline ends. CDR1 is PRHDT, CDR2 FYEKMQ, per germline (reference sequence). This CDR3 spans 15 amino acids. This TCR was recovered from a man aged 25-40 years in good health. Input material: blood. The genes are TRBV13 and TRBJ1-3; D perhaps matches TRBD1 (5 bases). The CDR3 region is CASSLARVTGNTIYF. CDR3 DNA sequence: TGTGCCAGCAGCTTAGCCAGGGTAACGGGAAACACCATATATTTT.